The T cell receptor (beta chain) under discussion was sequenced for a study of OX40 agonist ivuxolimab in advanced cancers. About the investigation overall: The costimulatory receptor OX40 (CD134) was targeted by ivuxolimab, a fully human IgG2 agonistic monoclonal antibody. The dose-escalation cohort was 82.7% male with a mean age of about 58 years, ranging from about 20 to 85. The paper reports the monotherapy dose-escalation portion (N of about 52 patients) of the phase I ivuxolimab trial. The point of sequencing TCRbeta in the periphery was to test whether ivuxolimab changed TCR sequence diversity and drove clonal T-cell expansion. Of the approximately 54 dose-escalation patients, hepatocellular carcinoma was present in around 20, melanoma in around 15, renal cell carcinoma in 9 and head and neck cancer in 9. Intravenous ivuxolimab was administered to patients every 2 weeks at six dose levels: 0.01, 0.1, 0.3, 1.5, 3 and 10 mg/kg. Partial responses were achieved by three dose-escalation patients, of whom one had hepatocellular carcinoma and two had cutaneous melanoma. Patients were allowed to have had prior anti-PD-1, anti-PD-L1 or anti-CTLA-4 therapy, and 40% of the dose-escalation patients had been treated with checkpoint inhibitors.

This clone was recorded once. No cognate antigen has been identified for it. Within one base of it there is no much larger clone, and no base qualities were kept. Genomic DNA was extracted from sorted cells for sequencing of the TCRbeta CDR3 region. TCRbeta CDR3 regions were sequenced using the immunoSEQ Assay. Drawn from immuneACCESS, this table holds only the in-frame rearrangements with V and J called that TCRdb kept. Clones are partly lost; checked studies trace under half to an unresolved V gene and leave the rest unexplained. The sample table shows 75,000 to 100,000 clones, and around 85% are seen once. Of the sample, 0.5% falls within the top ten clones. Points the paper makes about the study in general: Low levels of normalized T-cell clonal expansion were also seen in some patients who did not respond. In the 0.1-3.0 mg/kg groups, partial responders had among the lowest normalized peripheral clonal expansion, particularly in CD8+ T cells. Antigen specificity was not determined for the clonally expanded peripheral T cells. After ivuxolimab, more expanded clones were found on average in CD8+ T cells than in CD4+ T cells. At doses of 0.1 to 3.0 mg/kg, clonal expansion of both CD4+ and CD8+ blood T cells was observed from baseline to week 6.

The CDR3 has 15 amino acids, counting the end cysteine and phenylalanine. The only DNA kept is the CDR3, 45 bases in frame from the first base. CDR1 is given as SGHNT and CDR2 as YENEEA, both from the germline V gene. The germline V end is reduced by 5 bases and the J end by 5 bases; junction bases left unmatched: 8. The trial excluded patients who had a history of autoimmune disease or were on systemic immunosuppression. Peripheral blood for TCR sequencing was collected from all dose cohorts at baseline, on cycle 4 day 1, and on cycle 7 day 1. Samples came from an open-label, multicenter, first-in-human phase I dose-escalation trial of ivuxolimab. The trial enrolled adults with locally advanced or metastatic head and neck squamous cell, hepatocellular, melanoma or renal cell carcinoma. Before TCR sequencing, CD4+ T cells and CD8+ T cells from peripheral blood were sorted into separate populations.

This clonotype was sampled from an adult with an advanced solid tumor such as melanoma, head and neck, liver or kidney cancer. This sequence uses TRBV11-3 and TRBJ2-5, and 10 junctional nucleotides match TRBD1. This material consisted of CD4+ or CD8+ T cells sorted from blood, taken in a trial of the OX40 agonist ivuxolimab. The CDR3 reads as follows: CASSASDRGLETQYF. The DNA is as follows: TGTGCCAGCAGCGCAAGCGACAGGGGGCTGGAGACCCAGTACTTC.